The 20 T cell receptor beta chains in this list originate from one sample, sequenced in a study of blood T cells in healthy people across ages. Together with a sample-barcoded 5' primer, a J-beta primer mix was included in a second PCR lasting about 7 to 12 cycles. Each CDR3 protein gets one entry after TCRdb re-called the 5' RACE reads with MiXCR. The sample has roughly 1.7 million distinct CDR3 sequences, around 36% seen once. Sequenced: blood. The origin of the receptors is a woman aged 25 to 45 in good health.

The V and J genes are TRBV7-3 and TRBJ2-3, with 10 bases that match TRBD2. V was clipped by 5 bases and J by 3 bases; unmatched bases: 5. Germline V lookup: CDR1 SGHTA, CDR2 FQGTGA. CDR3 length equals 15 residues. The DNA of the CDR3 is TGTGCCAGCAGCGACGGACTAGCGGTTACAGATACGCAGTATTTT. This gives the protein CASSDGLAVTDTQYF.

This clonotype was detected a few times. The gene calls are TRBV20-1 and TRBJ2-5; unclear D gene. CDR3 length: 13 amino acids. Germline lookup yields CDR1 DFQATT and CDR2 SNEGSKA (reference sequence). V was trimmed by 4 bases and J by 3 bases, leaving 12 bases between them. CDR3 protein: CSAIDTVKETQYF. The CDR3 DNA follows: TGCAGTGCTATCGACACAGTGAAAGAGACCCAGTACTTC.

V and J are TRBV29-1 and TRBJ2-1, with 7 bases identical to TRBD2. This CDR3 has 12 amino acids. Trimming cost V 7 bases and J 5 bases; bases outside gene matches: 5. The germline gives CDR1 SQVTM, CDR2 ANQGSEA. The CDR3 DNA follows: TGCAGCGGCCCGGGGGGAAACAATGAGCAGTTCTTC. Translating gives CSGPGGNNEQFF.

This clonotype was recorded only once. The chain combines TRBV4-2 with TRBJ2-3; D perhaps matches TRBD1 (5 bases). Trimming shortened V by 2 bases and J by 0 bases, and 9 bases separated the two germline ends. Per germline, CDR1 LGHNA and CDR2 YNFKEQ. This CDR3 is built from 15 residues. The CDR3 nucleotides are TGTGCCAGCAGCCAATCCGCAGGGAGCACAGATACGCAGTATTTT. The encoded protein is CASSQSAGSTDTQYF.

J is TRBJ2-7 and V is TRBV9; possibly TRBD1 for D (5 bases). CDR1 and CDR2 from the germline V gene are SGDLS and YYNGEE. Trimming shortened V by 0 bases and J by 3 bases, and 16 bases separated the two germline ends. CDR3 length: 16 residues. CDR3 in amino acids: CASSVGQTTTDYEQYF. CDR3 DNA: TGTGCCAGCAGCGTAGGACAGACCACCACGGACTACGAGCAGTACTTC.

The rearrangement links TRBV24-1 to TRBJ2-3; D remains ambiguous. V was clipped by 6 bases and J by 4 bases, with 22 bases between them. The CDR3 is 17 residues long. Germline CDR1 KGHDR, CDR2 SFDVKD. The CDR3 region is CATSPPSRHEKPDTQYF. DNA of the CDR3: TGTGCCACCAGTCCCCCCTCTAGACATGAGAAGCCAGATACGCAGTATTTT.

This chain links TRBV28 with TRBJ2-5; possibly TRBD2 for D (6 bases). The DNA end lines up better with TRBJ2-7; the J call may be wrong. The CDR3 has 14 residues. CDR1 MDHEN and CDR2 SYDVKM come from the germline V gene. CDR3 in amino acids: CASSLSGRVSEQYF. CDR3 bases: TGTGCCAGCAGCCTATCCGGGAGAGTGTCCGAGCAGTACTTC.

About this clonotype itself: A much larger clonotype is one base distant, so this may be a read error. This rearrangement joins TRBV27 to TRBJ2-1; no definite D call. From germline, CDR1 is MNHEY and CDR2 SMNVEV (reference sequence). Trimming took off 5 bases at V and 5 bases at J, with 16 bases between the two ends. The CDR3 totals 15 residues. The CDR3 DNA reads TGTGCCAGCAGTCCCGTAGGGATAGGGAACAATGAGCAGTTCTTC. This gives the protein CASSPVGIGNNEQFF.

The V gene is TRBV18, the J gene TRBJ1-5; no firm D call. Trimming removed 2 bases at V and 0 bases at J, with 11 bases between. This CDR3 has 16 amino acids. Germline V gene data show CDR1 as KGHSH and CDR2 as LQKENI. In nucleotides, the CDR3 is TGTGCCAGCTCACCAGCCCGGCCTCATAGCAATCAGCCCCAGCATTTT. Amino acid sequence: CASSPARPHSNQPQHF. The full variable domain, completed using reference TRBV18 and TRBJ1-5, is NAGVMQNPRHLVRRRGQEARLRCSPMKGHSHVYWYRQLPEEGLKFMVYLQKENIIDESGMPKERFSAEFPKEGPSILRIQQVVRGDSAAYFCASSPARPHSNQPQHFGDGTRLSIL.

The genes are TRBV10-1 and TRBJ2-1; D unresolved. CDR3 length: 15 amino acids. Trimming removed 2 bases at V and 4 bases at J, with 12 bases between. CDR1 is WNHNN and CDR2 is SYGVQD in the germline V gene (reference sequence). CDR3 amino acids: CASSEGLGIYNEQFF. For the CDR3, the DNA is TGCGCCAGCAGTGAGGGTTTAGGGATATACAATGAGCAGTTCTTC.

This clonotype has only a few counts. J is TRBJ1-5 and V is TRBV30, with TRBD1 matching over 8 bases. CDR3 length: 15 amino acids. From germline, CDR1 is GTSNPN and CDR2 SVGIG (reference sequence). With 0 bases clipped from V and 5 bases from J, the junction kept 6 bases outside the gene matches. CDR3 residues: CAWSVVGQGHQPQHF. The CDR3 DNA reads TGTGCCTGGAGTGTGGTAGGACAGGGACATCAGCCCCAGCATTTT. The whole variable domain, remainder taken from reference TRBV30 and TRBJ1-5, is SQTIHQWPATLVQPVGSPLSLECTVEGTSNPNLYWYRQAAGRGLQLLFYSVGIGQISSEVPQNLSASRPQDRQFILSSKKLLLSDSGFYLCAWSVVGQGHQPQHFGDGTRLSIL.

The V gene is TRBV20-1, the J gene TRBJ1-2; D not resolved. Germline values: CDR1 DFQATT, CDR2 SNEGSKA (reference sequence). The CDR3 has 16 amino acids. V lost 6 bases to trimming and J lost 0 bases, with 20 bases between them. The CDR3 sequence: CSASGASPDANYGYTF. CDR3 sequence (DNA): TGCAGTGCGTCTGGAGCGAGCCCCGACGCTAACTATGGCTACACCTTC.

A note on this clonotype: A read error is possible here, since a much larger clone lies one base away. V and J are TRBV29-1 and TRBJ2-3, with 7 bases fitting TRBD1. CDR3 length: 15 residues. The germline V gene has CDR1 SQVTM and CDR2 ANQGSEA. The CDR3 loop is CSVEGDREGTGTQYF. As DNA, the CDR3 is TGCAGCGTTGAAGGTGACAGGGAAGGCACAGGTACGCAGTATTTT.

This clonotype was found many times. The rearrangement joins TRBV6-2 or TRBV6-3 to TRBJ1-1; D possibly corresponds to TRBD1 (6 bases). The V end lost 6 bases, the J end lost 0 bases, and 11 bases lay between the germline ends. This CDR3 has 14 amino acids. Germline CDR1 MNHEY, CDR2 SVGEGT. The DNA for the CDR3 is TGTGCCAGCAGACGGGACACCCTGAACACTGAAGCTTTCTTT. Translation: CASRRDTLNTEAFF.

V is TRBV30 and J is TRBJ1-2; D not resolved. V was clipped by 1 base and J by 8 bases, with 14 bases between them. The CDR3 runs to 13 residues. Germline V gene lookup returns CDR1 GTSNPN and CDR2 SVGIG (reference sequence). The CDR3 here is CAWSDPPYEGYTF. In DNA form, the CDR3 reads TGTGCCTGGAGTGATCCCCCGTATGAGGGCTACACCTTC.

The gene calls are TRBV6-5 and TRBJ1-1, with 8 positions matching TRBD1. V dropped 4 bases and J dropped 8; count of bases not matched to a gene: 12. CDR3 size: 15 residues. CDR1 is MNHEY and CDR2 is SVGAGI in the germline V gene. The CDR3 reads CASSSEDRARPEAFF. In DNA form, the CDR3 reads TGTGCCAGCAGTTCCGAGGACAGGGCCAGACCCGAAGCTTTCTTT.

The CDR3: CAWSGLMGYGYTF. CDR3 coding DNA: TGTGCCTGGAGTGGCCTGATGGGGTATGGCTACACCTTC. The chain recombines TRBV30 with TRBJ1-2; D gene unclear. The V gene's germline CDR1 is GTSNPN and CDR2 SVGIG (reference sequence). Deletions cut 1 base from V and 5 bases from J, with 11 bases between. The CDR3 extends over 13 amino acids.

This clonotype was seen a handful of times. The junction departs from the called germline gene at one end, perhaps through a read error. This rearrangement joins TRBV11-2 to TRBJ2-7, with D unclear. The CDR3 covers 13 residues. CDR1 SGHAT and CDR2 FQNNGV come from the germline V gene. In nucleotides, the CDR3 is TGTGCCAGCGGGTGGGCCTCATCCTATGAGCAGTACTTC. It yields the protein CASGWASSYEQYF.

This clonotype was observed at least ten times. V is TRBV7-3 and J is TRBJ2-7; TRBD1 matches at 10 bases. V dropped 5 bases and J dropped 0; count of bases not matched to a gene: 10. Germline lookup yields CDR1 SGHTA and CDR2 FQGTGA. This CDR3 spans 17 amino acids. The CDR3 bases are TGTGCCAGCAGCGTGTCTTCGGGACAGGGGAGCTCCTACGAGCAGTACTTC. Its translation: CASSVSSGQGSSYEQYF.

The chain employs TRBV27 and TRBJ2-7; a weak D match, TRBD1 (6 bases). Germline assignment: CDR1 MNHEY and CDR2 SMNVEV (reference sequence). Trimming pared 5 bases from V and 5 bases from J, leaving 16 bases between. This CDR3 has 14 amino acids. The CDR3 loop is CASSDPGALDEQYF. The CDR3 DNA reads as TGTGCCAGCAGTGACCCAGGGGCGCTCGACGAGCAGTACTTC.